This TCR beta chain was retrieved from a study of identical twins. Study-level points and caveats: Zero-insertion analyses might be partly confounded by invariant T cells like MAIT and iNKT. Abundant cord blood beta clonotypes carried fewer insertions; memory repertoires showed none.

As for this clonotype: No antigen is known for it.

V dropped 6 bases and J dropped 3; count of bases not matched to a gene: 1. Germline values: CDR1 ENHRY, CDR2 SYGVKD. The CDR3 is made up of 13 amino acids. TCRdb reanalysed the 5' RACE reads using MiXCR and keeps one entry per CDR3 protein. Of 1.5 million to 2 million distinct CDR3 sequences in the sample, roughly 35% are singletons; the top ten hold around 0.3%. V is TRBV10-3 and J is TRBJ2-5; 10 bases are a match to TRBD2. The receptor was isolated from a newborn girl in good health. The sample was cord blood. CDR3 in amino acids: CAIRLAGEETQYF. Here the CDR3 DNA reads TGTGCCATCAGGCTAGCGGGGGAAGAGACCCAGTACTTC.